One T cell receptor (beta chain) is described in this entry. Per the authors' pipeline: Amplification of reference gene primers was used by the study to estimate nucleated cell counts. Only in-frame clones appear in the TCRdb table, and some are missing; sequencing was by immunoSEQ multiplex PCR. That table supplies the V and J calls and clone size; D and trimming were determined from the DNA. The sample yields approximately 100,000 clones, roughly 90% seen once. The data stem from a study of blood T cell repertoires in COVID-19. The V end was cut by 0 bases, the J end by 5 bases, with 17 bases between. The CDR3 contains 17 residues. Germline CDR1 reads LGHDT; CDR2 reads YNNKEL (reference sequence).

The chain couples TRBV3-1 (or the pseudogene TRBV3-2) to TRBJ2-1, with D maybe TRBD2 (7 bases). Sample: peripheral blood. The TCR originated in an elderly woman in a cohort sampled during active COVID-19. This CDR3 reads CASSQESLGGAHNEQFF. The DNA of the CDR3 is TGTGCCAGCAGCCAAGAATCTCTTGGGGGGGCCCACAATGAGCAGTTCTTC.